Listed here are 3 T cell receptor beta chains from one sample, sequenced in a study of T cell repertoires in cytomegalovirus infection. Each CDR3 protein is one row after TCRdb ran MiXCR on the reads. This sample has fewer than 350,000 distinct CDR3 sequences, with more than 8% found just once. Sequencing was carried out using PBMCs. These receptors were obtained from a human donor in good health (CMV status not recorded). Some clones in this sample may be carry-over from other donors' samples.

V gene TRBV24-1 combines with J gene TRBJ1-1; D remains unclear. CDR3 size: 14 residues. Germline CDR1 KGHDR, CDR2 SFDVKD. The V and J ends lost 4 bases and 0 bases respectively, with 8 bases between them. DNA for the CDR3: TGTGCCACCAGTGAGGGCCAGTTGAACACTGAAGCTTTCTTT. Translation: CATSEGQLNTEAFF.

This rearrangement joins TRBV6-6 to TRBJ2-7, with a possible D match to TRBD2 (5 bases). Germline CDR1 and CDR2: MNHNY and SVGAGI (reference sequence). The V end lost 7 bases, the J end lost 5 bases, and 15 bases lay between the germline ends. CDR3 size: 13 residues. The CDR3 DNA is TGTGCCAGCACCAACGGGATTTTCCACGAGCAGTACTTC. Residues: CASTNGIFHEQYF.

This clonotype has more than one count but fewer than ten. V and J are TRBV6-5 and TRBJ2-6, with 7 bases fitting TRBD1. V lost 11 bases and J lost 0; bases outside the gene matches: 4. The V gene's germline CDR1 is MNHEY and CDR2 SVGAGI. The CDR3 totals 14 residues. The CDR3, as DNA: TGTGCCTCGGACAGGTTCTCTGGGGCCAACGTCCTGACTTTC. This translates into CASDRFSGANVLTF.